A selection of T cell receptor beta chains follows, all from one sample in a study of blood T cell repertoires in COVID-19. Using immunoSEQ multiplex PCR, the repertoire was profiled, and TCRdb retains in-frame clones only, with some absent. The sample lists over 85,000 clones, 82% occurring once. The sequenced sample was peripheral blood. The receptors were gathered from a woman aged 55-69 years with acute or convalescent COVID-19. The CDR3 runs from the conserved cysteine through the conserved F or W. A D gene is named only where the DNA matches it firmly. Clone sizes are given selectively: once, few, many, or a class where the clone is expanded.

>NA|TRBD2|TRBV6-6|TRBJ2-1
TGTGCCAGCAGCGCGACTAGCGGAGCCCGACAAGGGCAGTTCTTC
CASSATSGARQGQFF
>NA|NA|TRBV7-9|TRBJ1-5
TGTGCCAGCAGCTCAGGGACAATCCGAAATCAGCCCCAGCATTTT
CASSSGTIRNQPQHF
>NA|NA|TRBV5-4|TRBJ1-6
TGTGCCAGCAGCTTGGGGACAGAGGGGCATTCACCCCTCCACTTT
CASSLGTEGHSPLHF
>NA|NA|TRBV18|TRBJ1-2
TGTGCCAGCTCCCGAGGACAATCCGATGGCTACACCTTC
CASSRGQSDGYTF
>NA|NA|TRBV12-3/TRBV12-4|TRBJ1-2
TGTGCCAGCAGTCAGCCGACGGGTGCCGGCTACACCTTC
CASSQPTGAGYTF
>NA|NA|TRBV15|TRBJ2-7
TGTGCCACCAGCAGAGAGGGCAGGTCCTACGAGCAGTACTTC
CATSREGRSYEQYF
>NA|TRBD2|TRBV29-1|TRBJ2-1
TGCAGCGTTGGACTCCGGGGCGGGAGCTCCTACAATGAGCAGTTCTTC
CSVGLRGGSSYNEQFF
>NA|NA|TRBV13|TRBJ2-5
TGTGCCAGCACCAGGACACCCCAAGAGACCCAGTACTTC
CASTRTPQETQYF
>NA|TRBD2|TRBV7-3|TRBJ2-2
TGTGCCAGCAGCCTTCGCGGGGGGGCCGAGGTCGGGGAGCTGTTTTTT
CASSLRGGAEVGELFF
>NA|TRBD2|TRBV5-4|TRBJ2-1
TGTGCCAGCAGCTTCTCCGCCGGGACTAGCGGATACAATGAGCAGTTCTTC
CASSFSAGTSGYNEQFF
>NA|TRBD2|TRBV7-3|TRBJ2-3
TGTGCCAGCAGCTTGGGACTAGCGGGGGGCACAGATACGCAGTATTTT
CASSLGLAGGTDTQYF
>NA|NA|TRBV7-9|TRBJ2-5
TGTGCCAGCAGCTTCTCGGAGGGGACCCAGTACTTC
CASSFSEGTQYF
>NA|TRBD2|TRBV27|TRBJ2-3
TGTGCCAGTTCAGCGGGGTTTCCCACAGATACGCAGTATTTT
CASSAGFPTDTQYF
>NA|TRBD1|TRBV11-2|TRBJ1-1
TGTGCCAGCAGCCGACAGGGGTACACTGAAGCTTTCTTT
CASSRQGYTEAFF
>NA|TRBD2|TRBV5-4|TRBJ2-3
TGTGCCAGCAGCTTGGAGTTCCAGGGAGGGCGTATGGATTTT
CASSLEFQGGRMDF
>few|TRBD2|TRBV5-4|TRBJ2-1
TGTGCCAGCAGCTTGGATCCCAGCGGGGGGGATGAGCAGTTCTTC
CASSLDPSGGDEQFF
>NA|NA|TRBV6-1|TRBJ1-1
TGTGCCAGCAGTGGCTATCCTGGACAGCAGAACACTGAAGCTTTCTTT
CASSGYPGQQNTEAFF
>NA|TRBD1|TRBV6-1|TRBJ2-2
TGTGCCAGCAGTGGCCGGGACAGGGGGCAAACCGGGGAGCTGTTTTTT
CASSGRDRGQTGELFF
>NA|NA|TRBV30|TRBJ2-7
TGTGCCTGGAGTGTCTACTACGAGCAGTACTTC
CAWSVYYEQYF
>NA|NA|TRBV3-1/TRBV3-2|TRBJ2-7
TGTGCCAGCAGCCAAAGCTTACAGAACACCTACGAGCAGTACTTC
CASSQSLQNTYEQYF
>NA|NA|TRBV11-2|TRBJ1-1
TGTGCCAGCAGCTTAGCCGGGACAATGAACACTGAAGCTTTCTTT
CASSLAGTMNTEAFF
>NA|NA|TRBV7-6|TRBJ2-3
TGTGCCAGCAGCCCTAGACAGGTACTCACAGATACGCAGTATTTT
CASSPRQVLTDTQYF
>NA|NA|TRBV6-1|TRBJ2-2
TGTGCCAGCAGTGAACCCCAGGACACCGGGGAGCTGTTTTTT
CASSEPQDTGELFF
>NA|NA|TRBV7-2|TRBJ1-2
TGTGCCAGCAGCTCCCCGCGGACAGTAGGCTACACCTTC
CASSSPRTVGYTF
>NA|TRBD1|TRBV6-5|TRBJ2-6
TGTGCCAGCAGTACCGACAGGGCTGGGGCCAACGTCCTGACTTTC
CASSTDRAGANVLTF
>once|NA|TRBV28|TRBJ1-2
TGTGCCAGCACATCGGGGACGGGAGATGAAAACTATGGCTACACCTTC
CASTSGTGDENYGYTF
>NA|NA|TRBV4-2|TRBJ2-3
TGTGCCAGCAGCACTGAGCGGGTTAGCACAGATACGCAGTATTTT
CASSTERVSTDTQYF
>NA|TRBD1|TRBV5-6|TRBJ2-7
TGTGCCAGCAGCTTGAATCCGACAGGGGGAAGGTCCTACGAGCAGTACTTC
CASSLNPTGGRSYEQYF
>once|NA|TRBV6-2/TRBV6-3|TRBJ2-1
TGTGCCAGCAGCTATCAGGAAATGAATGAGCAGTTCTTC
CASSYQEMNEQFF
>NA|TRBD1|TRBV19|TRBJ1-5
TGTGCCAGTAGTAATTACAGGGGTTATAGCAATCAGCCCCAGCATTTT
CASSNYRGYSNQPQHF
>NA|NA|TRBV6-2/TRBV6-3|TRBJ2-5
TGTGCCAGCAGTTTAGAGCCGCTAGGGACCCAGTACTTC
CASSLEPLGTQYF
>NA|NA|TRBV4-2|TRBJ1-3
TGTGCCAGCAGCCAAGGGGGACATTCCTCTGGAAACACCATATATTTT
CASSQGGHSSGNTIYF
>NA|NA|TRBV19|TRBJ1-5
TGTGCCAGTAGTATCGCAGGGATCCAGCCCCAGCATTTT
CASSIAGIQPQHF
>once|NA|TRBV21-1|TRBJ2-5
TGTGCCAGCAGACAAACGGACTCCAGATACCAAGAGACCCAGTACTTC
CASRQTDSRYQETQYF
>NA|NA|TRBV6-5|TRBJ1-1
TGTGCCAGCAGTTCCGGGAGGGCCCCGACGAACACTGAAGCTTTCTTT
CASSSGRAPTNTEAFF
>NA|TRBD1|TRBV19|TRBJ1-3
TGTGCCAGTAGTACGGAGACAGGGGCCGGAAACACCATATATTTT
CASSTETGAGNTIYF
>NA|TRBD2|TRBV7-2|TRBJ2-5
TGTGCCAGCAAGGTAGCGGGGGATCAAGAGACCCAGTACTTC
CASKVAGDQETQYF
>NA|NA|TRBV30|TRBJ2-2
TGTGCCTGGCAAGGACAGACTACCGGGGAGCTGTTTTTT
CAWQGQTTGELFF
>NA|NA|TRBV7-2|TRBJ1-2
TGTGCCAGCAGCTCTTCGCAGACGGGGATTGCCTATGGCTACACCTTC
CASSSSQTGIAYGYTF
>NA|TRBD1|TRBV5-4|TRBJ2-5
TGTGCCAGCAGCTTGGTGGGGACAGGGGGGGGAGAGACCCAGTACTTC
CASSLVGTGGGETQYF
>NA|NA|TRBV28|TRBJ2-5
TGTGCCAGCACTAGCACCGAGAGCGTGGACGAGACCCAGTACTTC
CASTSTESVDETQYF
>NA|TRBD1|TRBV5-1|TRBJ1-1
TGCGCCAGCAGCACGACGACAGGGGGTACTGAAGCTTTCTTT
CASSTTTGGTEAFF
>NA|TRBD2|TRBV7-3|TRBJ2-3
TGTGCCAGCAGCCCTACCGTTTCGGGGGGGACAGATACGCAGTATTTT
CASSPTVSGGTDTQYF
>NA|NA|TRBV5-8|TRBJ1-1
TGTGCCAGCAGCTTGGGAGTCAGGAGGAGCACTGAAGCTTTCTTT
CASSLGVRRSTEAFF
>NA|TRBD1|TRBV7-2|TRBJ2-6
TGTGCCAGCAGCTTACACAGGGGACGCTCTGGGGCCAACGTCCTGACTTTC
CASSLHRGRSGANVLTF
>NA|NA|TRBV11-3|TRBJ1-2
TGTGCCAGCAGCTCCTCCCCTTCGGACAGTTTGAACTATGGCTACACCTTC
CASSSSPSDSLNYGYTF
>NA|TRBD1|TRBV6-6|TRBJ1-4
TGTGCCAGCAGTTACGCCCGGACAGGGGGCGACGAAAAACTGTTTTTT
CASSYARTGGDEKLFF
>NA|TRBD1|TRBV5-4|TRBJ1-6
TGTGCCAGCAGCGGGGGACAGGGTTCATATAATTCACCCCTCCACTTT
CASSGGQGSYNSPLHF
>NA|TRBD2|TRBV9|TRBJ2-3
TGTGCCAGCAGCGTAGCAGCGGGGGGGCCGGCAGATACGCAGTATTTT
CASSVAAGGPADTQYF
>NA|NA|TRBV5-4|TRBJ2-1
TGTGCCAGCAGCCCGGTTCGGGGGGCCGCGTCCTACAATGAGCAGTTCTTC
CASSPVRGAASYNEQFF
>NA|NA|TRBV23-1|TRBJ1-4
TGCGCCAGCAGTCAGTCTCCTTTGCGGGGTACTAATGAAAAACTGTTTTTT
CASSQSPLRGTNEKLFF
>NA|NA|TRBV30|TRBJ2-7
TGTGCCTGGAGTGTAGTTGGGCCTGCTGTCTACGAGCAGTACTTC
CAWSVVGPAVYEQYF
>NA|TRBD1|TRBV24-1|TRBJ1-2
TGTGCCACCAGTGATCTCGCACAGGGGGTATATGGCTACACCTTC
CATSDLAQGVYGYTF
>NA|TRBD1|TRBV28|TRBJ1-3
TGTGCCAGCAGAACAGGGGCTGGAAACACCATATATTTT
CASRTGAGNTIYF
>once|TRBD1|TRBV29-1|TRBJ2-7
TGCAGCGTCAATAGGGCCGGGACAGGGGTATGGGAGCAGTACTTC
CSVNRAGTGVWEQYF